This T cell receptor (beta chain) was recovered during a study of T cells in localized non-small cell lung cancer. General study findings and limits: Sequencing covered just one tumor region, so heterogeneity cannot be ruled out. Longer overall survival was seen with higher T cell density measured in blood.

This table comes from immunoSEQ multiplex PCR, and its TCRdb copy is limited to in-frame clones, with some not included. In the table there are approximately 2,000 clones, approximately 40% of which are singletons. A remark on this clone: Its target is not known.

The V end was cut by 0 bases, the J end by 4 bases, with 20 bases between. The germline V gene encodes CDR1 GTSNPN and CDR2 SVGIG (reference sequence). CDR3 length equals 17 residues. The chain combines TRBV30 with TRBJ2-3; possibly TRBD2 for D (6 bases). The input for sequencing was lung tumor tissue, taken before any cancer treatment. The sequence was collected from a female donor at least 60 years old with stage I lung adenocarcinoma. The CDR3 spells CAWSVGGSDFFSDTQYF. CDR3 DNA: TGTGCCTGGAGTGTTGGAGGGAGCGACTTCTTTTCAGATACGCAGTATTTT.